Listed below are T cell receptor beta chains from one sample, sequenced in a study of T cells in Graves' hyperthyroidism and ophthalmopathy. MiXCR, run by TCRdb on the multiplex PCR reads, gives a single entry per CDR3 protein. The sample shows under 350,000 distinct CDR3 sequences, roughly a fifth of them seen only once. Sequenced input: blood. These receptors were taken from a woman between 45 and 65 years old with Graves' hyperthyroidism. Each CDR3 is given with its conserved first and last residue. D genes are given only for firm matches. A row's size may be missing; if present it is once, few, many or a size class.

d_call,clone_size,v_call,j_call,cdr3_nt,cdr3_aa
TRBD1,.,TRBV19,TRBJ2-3,TGTGCCAGTAGTATTGCAGGGGGCGCGGTTGATACGCAGTATTTT,CASSIAGGAVDTQYF
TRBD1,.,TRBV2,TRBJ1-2,TGTGCCAGCAGTTATCGAGCCGGGACAGGCAACTATGGCTACACCTTC,CASSYRAGTGNYGYTF
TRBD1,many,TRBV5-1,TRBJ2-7,TGCGCCAGCAGCCCCGGACAGGGTTATACCTACGAGCAGTACTTC,CASSPGQGYTYEQYF
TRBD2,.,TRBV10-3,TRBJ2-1,TGTGCCATCAGTGAAAGGCTAGCGGGTGCTGAGCAGTTCTTC,CAISERLAGAEQFF
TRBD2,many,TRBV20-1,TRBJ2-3,TGCAGTGCCCTAGCGGGTGGCACAGATACGCAGTATTTT,CSALAGGTDTQYF
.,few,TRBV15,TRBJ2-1,TGTGCCGCTAGGCTGGCAACCCCGGGCAATGAGCAGTTCTTC,CAARLATPGNEQFF
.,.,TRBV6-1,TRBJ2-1,TGTGCCAGCAGTTTGGGGGGCAGGGAGCAGTTCTTC,CASSLGGREQFF
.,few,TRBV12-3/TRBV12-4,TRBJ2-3,TGTGCCATAGCTGGGGGGGCGGGGGATACGCAGTATTTT,CAIAGGAGDTQYF
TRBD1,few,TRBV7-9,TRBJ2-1,TGTGCCAGCATCGACGACAGGGGGTACAATGAGCAGTTCTTC,CASIDDRGYNEQFF
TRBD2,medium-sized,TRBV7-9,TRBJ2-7,TGTGCCAGCAGCCAAGGGACTAGCGGGGGCTCCTACGAGCAGTACTTC,CASSQGTSGGSYEQYF
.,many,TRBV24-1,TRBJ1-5,TGTGCCACCAGTGATTCGTTGGGGAGTCAGCCCCAGCATTTT,CATSDSLGSQPQHF
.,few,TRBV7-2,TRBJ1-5,TGTGCCAGCAGCTCTCCCGGGGTCCGGCCCCAGCATTTT,CASSSPGVRPQHF
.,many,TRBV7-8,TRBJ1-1,TGTGCCAGCAGCTTAGGATACACTCTTGAAGCTTTCTTT,CASSLGYTLEAFF
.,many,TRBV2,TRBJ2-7,TGTGCCAGCAGTGATCAGGGTACTACCCCCGAGCAGTACTTC,CASSDQGTTPEQYF
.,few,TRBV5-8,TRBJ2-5,TGTGCCAGCAGCTACCGGGACTCCCGAGGGGAGACCCAGTACTTC,CASSYRDSRGETQYF
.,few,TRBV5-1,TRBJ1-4,TGTGCCAGCAGCACGGGGGCCAGTGCAACTAATGAAAAACTGTTTTTT,CASSTGASATNEKLFF
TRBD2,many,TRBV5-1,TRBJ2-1,TGCGCCAGCATGCTAGCGGACAATGAGCAGTTCTTC,CASMLADNEQFF
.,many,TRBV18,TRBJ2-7,TGTGCCAGCTCACAGGGACACATCTACGAGCAGTACTTC,CASSQGHIYEQYF
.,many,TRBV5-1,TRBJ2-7,TGCGCCAGCACCCCGTCAGGAACCTACGAGCAGTACTTC,CASTPSGTYEQYF
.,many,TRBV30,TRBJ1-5,TGTGCCTGGAGTCCGGGTCTCAATCAGCCCCAGCATTTT,CAWSPGLNQPQHF
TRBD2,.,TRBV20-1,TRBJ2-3,TGCAGTGCTTACGCCGGGGGGGCGGGAGATACGCAGTATTTT,CSAYAGGAGDTQYF
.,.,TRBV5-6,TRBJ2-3,TGTGCCAGCAGTTTTTACGGACTTACCACTACAGATACGCAGTATTTT,CASSFYGLTTTDTQYF
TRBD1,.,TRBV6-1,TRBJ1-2,TGTGCCAGCAGTCCGGACAGGATCTATGGCTACACCTTC,CASSPDRIYGYTF
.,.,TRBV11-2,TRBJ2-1,TGTGCCAGCAGCTTGTGGTTTGGCTCCTACAATGAGCAGTTCTTC,CASSLWFGSYNEQFF
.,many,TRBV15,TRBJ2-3,TGTGCCACCAGCAGAGATCCGCGAGGGGGGGTCACAGATACGCAGTATTTT,CATSRDPRGGVTDTQYF
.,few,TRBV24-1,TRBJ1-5,TGTGCCACCAGTGCTAGTGAAGTTAGCAGTGCGCCCCAGCATTTT,CATSASEVSSAPQHF
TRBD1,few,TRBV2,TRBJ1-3,TGTGCCAGCAGGGACAGGACAGGGACAGGAAACACCATATATTTT,CASRDRTGTGNTIYF
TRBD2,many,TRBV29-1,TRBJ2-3,TGCAGCGTTGTTTCTAGCGGGAGGGATACGCAGTATTTT,CSVVSSGRDTQYF
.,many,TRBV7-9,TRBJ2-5,TGTGCCACATCCAACGACAGGTCCAGCGGAGAGACCCAGTACTTC,CATSNDRSSGETQYF
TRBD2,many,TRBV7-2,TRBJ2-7,TGTGCCAGCAGCGGCGGGGGGGTCTCCTACGAGCAGTACTTC,CASSGGGVSYEQYF
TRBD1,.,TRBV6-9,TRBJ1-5,TGTGCCAGCAGTTACCAGGGGGTTCAGCCCCAGCATTTT,CASSYQGVQPQHF
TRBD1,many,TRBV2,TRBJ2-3,TGTGCCAGCCGTGTCGGGACAGAAACAGATACGCAGTATTTT,CASRVGTETDTQYF
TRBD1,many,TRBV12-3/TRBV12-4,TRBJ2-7,TGTGCCAGCAGTTTGAGACAGGGTGGGTCCTACGAGCAGTACTTC,CASSLRQGGSYEQYF
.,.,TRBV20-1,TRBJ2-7,TGCAGTGCTAGACACCTTGTGGACTCCTACGAGCAGTACTTC,CSARHLVDSYEQYF
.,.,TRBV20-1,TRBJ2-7,TGCAGTGCTAGAGATTCGCGTGGGGGGGGCCCCTACGAGCAGTACTTC,CSARDSRGGGPYEQYF
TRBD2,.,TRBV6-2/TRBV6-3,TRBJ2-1,TGTGCCAGCAGTTACTCCAGCGGGGGGGCTAATGAGCAGTTCTTC,CASSYSSGGANEQFF
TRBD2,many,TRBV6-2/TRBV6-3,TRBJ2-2,TGTGCCAGCAGTTACCAAACTAGCGGGAGAGGGGCCGGGGAGCTGTTTTTT,CASSYQTSGRGAGELFF
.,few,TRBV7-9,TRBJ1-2,TGTGCCAGCAGCCCTCAATATGGCTACACCTTC,CASSPQYGYTF
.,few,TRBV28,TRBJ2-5,TGTGCCAGCAGGGTAGGAGCGACAGAAGAGACCCAGTACTTC,CASRVGATEETQYF
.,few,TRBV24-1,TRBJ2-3,TGTGCCACTACCACCGGGGGGCTCGGGGCAGATACGCAGTATTTT,CATTTGGLGADTQYF
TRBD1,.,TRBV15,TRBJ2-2,TGTGCCACCAGCAGAACAGGGGCATTTTTCGGGGAGCTGTTTTTT,CATSRTGAFFGELFF
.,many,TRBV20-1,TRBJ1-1,TGCAGTGCTACTTTCGGCGCGAGGTACACTGAAGCTTTCTTT,CSATFGARYTEAFF
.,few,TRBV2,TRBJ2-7,TGTGCCAGCAGTGACGGAACAGACCCCTACGAGCAGTACTTC,CASSDGTDPYEQYF
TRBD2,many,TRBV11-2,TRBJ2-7,TGTGCCAGCGCTCGGGGGGGAGGTGACTCCTACGAGCAGTACTTC,CASARGGGDSYEQYF
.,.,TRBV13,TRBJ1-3,TGTGCCAGCAGCTCCCGGGACACCTTTCGGGAGACCATATATTTT,CASSSRDTFRETIYF
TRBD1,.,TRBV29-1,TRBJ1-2,TGCAGCGTTAGACAGGGGGTAGCTGGCTACACCTTC,CSVRQGVAGYTF
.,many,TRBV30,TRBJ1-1,TGTGCCTGGAGCGGACGAGGCCGGACTGAAGCTTTCTTT,CAWSGRGRTEAFF
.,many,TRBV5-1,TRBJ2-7,TGCGCCAGCAGCTTGGAAGGAGTCGAGCAGTACTTC,CASSLEGVEQYF
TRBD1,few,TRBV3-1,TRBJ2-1,TGCGCCAGCAGATTGGGACAGAAAGACAATGAGCAGTTCTTC,CASRLGQKDNEQFF
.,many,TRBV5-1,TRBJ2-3,TGCGCCAGCAGCTTGGGCATAGTGGGCACAGATACGCAGTATTTT,CASSLGIVGTDTQYF
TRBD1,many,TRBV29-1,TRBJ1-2,TGCAGCGTACCACAGGGGAAGGTGGGTGGCTACACCTTC,CSVPQGKVGGYTF
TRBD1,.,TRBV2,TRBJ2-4,TGTGCCAGCATTGGACAGGGCACCCTAAAAAACATTCAGTACTTC,CASIGQGTLKNIQYF
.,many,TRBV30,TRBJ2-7,TGTGCCTGGATCGGGGGCCACGAGCAGTACTTC,CAWIGGHEQYF
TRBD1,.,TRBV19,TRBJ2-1,TGTGCCAGTAGTAATACAGGGGACTCCTACAATGAGCAGTTCTTC,CASSNTGDSYNEQFF
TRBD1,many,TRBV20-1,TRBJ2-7,TGCAGTGCTAACCGGGACAGGGGTTACGAGCAGTACTTC,CSANRDRGYEQYF